The 25 T cell receptor beta chains below all came from one sample that was sequenced in a study of brain T cells in children with intractable seizures. The table came from immunoSEQ multiplex PCR; TCRdb's copy has only in-frame clones and leaves some out. The sample carries thousands of clones, around 82% recorded once. The sequenced cases were selected for having the highest brain T cell transcript signatures. Here the sequenced sample was resected brain tissue, taken at surgery. The receptors come from a boy younger than two with hemimegalencephaly and intractable seizures.

V gene TRBV7-2 combines with J gene TRBJ1-1; D gene unclear. Germline V gives CDR1 SGHTA, CDR2 FQGNSA. CDR3 size: 17 residues. V was clipped by 1 base and J by 1 base, with 16 bases between them. The CDR3 loop reads CASSLVLLRQTNTEAFF. The CDR3 DNA reads as TGTGCCAGCAGCTTAGTCCTCCTGAGACAAACGAACACTGAAGCTTTCTTT.

The chain couples TRBV7-2 to TRBJ2-1; TRBD2 matches 11 bases. V lost 7 bases to trimming and J lost 10 bases; unmatched junction nucleotides: 12. The CDR3 is made up of 15 amino acids. Germline V gene lookup returns CDR1 SGHTA and CDR2 FQGNSA. CDR3 residues: CASTLLAGGPREQFF. CDR3 nucleotides: TGTGCCAGCACCCTCTTAGCGGGAGGGCCTCGGGAGCAGTTCTTC.

This clone was observed once. The gene calls are TRBV28 and TRBJ2-5; D is unresolved. V was clipped by 6 bases and J by 3 bases, with 17 bases between them. This CDR3 contains 15 residues. The germline V gene encodes CDR1 MDHEN and CDR2 SYDVKM. Written as DNA, the CDR3 is TGTGCCAGCAGCCGAGTTGGGGATGGGGAAGAGACCCAGTACTTC. Its protein is CASSRVGDGEETQYF.

This chain links TRBV19 with TRBJ1-3; 7 bases are shared with TRBD1. Germline CDR1 and CDR2: LNHDA and SQIVND (reference sequence). V was clipped by 7 bases and J by 2 bases; unmatched bases: 11. The CDR3 runs 16 residues. This chain's CDR3 is CASTRIPDRPGNTIYF. CDR3 in DNA: TGTGCCAGTACTCGTATACCGGACAGGCCTGGAAACACCATATATTTT.

This clone is large within its sample. The genes are TRBV29-1 and TRBJ1-2; D call uncertain. The germline CDR1 and CDR2 sequences are SQVTM and ANQGSEA. V gave up 7 bases and J gave up 0 bases, with 12 bases separating them. CDR3 length: 13 amino acids. CDR3 amino acids: CSAQGLPNYGYTF. In nucleotides, the CDR3 is TGCAGCGCCCAAGGCCTCCCTAACTATGGCTACACCTTC.

This chain joins TRBV4-2 and TRBJ1-1; D unresolved. CDR1 and CDR2 from the germline V gene are LGHNA and YNFKEQ. Trimming left V 0 bases short and J 4 bases short, with 9 bases between. The CDR3 consists of 14 residues. The CDR3 protein is CASSQDWAGTEAFF. CDR3 DNA sequence: TGTGCCAGCAGCCAAGATTGGGCGGGCACTGAAGCTTTCTTT.

CDR3 coding DNA: TGCGCCAGCAGCTTGGGGCTGAACAATGAGCAGTTCTTC. It yields the protein CASSLGLNNEQFF. The V and J genes are TRBV5-1 and TRBJ2-1; no definite D call. V lost 0 bases and J lost 5, with 6 bases in between. The CDR3 is made up of 13 amino acids. Germline V gene data show CDR1 as SGHRS and CDR2 as YFSETQ.

The chain employs TRBV29-1 and TRBJ2-7, with 8 bases lining up with TRBD2. The CDR3 totals 13 residues. CDR1 and CDR2 (germline): SQVTM, ANQGSEA. Losses at the gene ends were 7 bases for V and 2 bases for J; bases not matched to a gene: 7. The CDR3 here is CSAGLANTYEQYF. CDR3 in DNA: TGCAGCGCCGGACTAGCCAACACCTACGAGCAGTACTTC.

This chain connects TRBV28 to TRBJ2-7; 9 bases align to TRBD1. From germline, CDR1 is MDHEN and CDR2 SYDVKM. This CDR3 spans 15 amino acids. Losses at the gene ends were 5 bases for V and 5 bases for J; bases not matched to a gene: 10. CDR3 protein: CASSPRWDRVDEQYF. CDR3 sequence (DNA): TGTGCCAGCAGTCCTCGGTGGGACAGGGTTGACGAGCAGTACTTC.

This chain uses TRBV14 with TRBJ2-5, with 9 nucleotides matching TRBD2. Per germline, CDR1 SGHDN and CDR2 FVKESK. This CDR3 has 19 amino acids. V was clipped by 0 bases and J by 0 bases; unmatched bases: 11. CDR3 loop: CASSQDQSSGTPYQETQYF. Here the CDR3 DNA reads TGTGCCAGCAGCCAAGATCAGTCTAGCGGGACCCCGTACCAAGAGACCCAGTACTTC.

Only a few counts were recorded for this clone. This chain joins TRBV6-5 and TRBJ1-4; a weak D match, TRBD1 (6 bases). Per the germline V gene, CDR1 is MNHEY and CDR2 is SVGAGI. This CDR3 spans 15 amino acids. Trimming removed 0 bases from V and 8 bases from J, with 13 bases in between. CDR3 sequence: CASSYSGGLREKLFF. The CDR3 DNA reads TGTGCCAGCAGTTACTCGGGGGGGCTTCGGGAAAAACTGTTTTTT.

The V gene is TRBV5-6, the J gene TRBJ2-1; 7 bases fit TRBD2. This CDR3 spans 17 amino acids. Germline V gene lookup returns CDR1 SGHDT and CDR2 YYEEEE. After removal of 0 bases from V and 0 bases from J, the junction contained 6 bases not matched to a gene. The CDR3, as DNA: TGTGCCAGCAGCTTGGCTAGCGGATCGAGCTCCTACAATGAGCAGTTCTTC. Encoded protein: CASSLASGSSSYNEQFF.

V usage is TRBV7-9 and J usage is TRBJ2-1; 8 nucleotides match TRBD2. CDR3 length: 16 amino acids. Germline loops: CDR1 SEHNR, CDR2 FQNEAQ (reference sequence). V shed 5 bases, J shed 4 bases, and the junction held 10 bases outside the gene matches. The CDR3 spells CASSLPWGTRYNEQFF. In nucleotides, the CDR3 is TGTGCCAGCAGCCTCCCGTGGGGGACTAGATACAATGAGCAGTTCTTC.

This clone was counted between two and nine times. The rearrangement joins TRBV19 to TRBJ1-5; D not resolved. Trimming took off 6 bases at V and 2 bases at J, with 14 bases between the two ends. The germline V gene encodes CDR1 LNHDA and CDR2 SQIVND (reference sequence). This CDR3 contains 15 residues. This CDR3 reads CASRRRAVGNQPQHF. For the CDR3, the DNA is TGTGCCAGTAGGAGGAGGGCGGTAGGCAATCAGCCCCAGCATTTT.

The chain couples TRBV3-1 (or the pseudogene TRBV3-2) to TRBJ2-1, with 14 bases identical to TRBD2. Germline assignment: CDR1 LGHDT and CDR2 YNNKEL (reference sequence). The CDR3 spans 14 residues. V shed 4 bases and J 7 bases; nucleotides not matched to a gene: 0. The CDR3 DNA follows: TGTGCCAGCAGCCGACTAGCGGGAGGGAATGAGCAGTTCTTC. Translated: CASSRLAGGNEQFF.

The chain recombines TRBV19 with TRBJ2-7, with D possibly matching TRBD1 (5 bases). The V gene's germline CDR1 is LNHDA and CDR2 SQIVND (reference sequence). The CDR3 spans 17 residues. Trimming shortened V by 8 bases and J by 2 bases, and 25 bases separated the two germline ends. The CDR3 loop is CASCVDLWAGKPYEQYF. In DNA form, the CDR3 reads TGTGCCAGTTGTGTGGATCTCTGGGCAGGGAAACCCTACGAGCAGTACTTC.

The chain links TRBV19 to TRBJ2-7, with TRBD1 matching 11 bases. The CDR3 has 15 residues. Germline values: CDR1 LNHDA, CDR2 SQIVND (reference sequence). Unmatched junction bases numbered 5, after V lost 5 bases and J lost 2 bases. DNA of the CDR3: TGTGCCAGTAGTCCAGGGACAGGGGGGACCTACGAGCAGTACTTC. Translation: CASSPGTGGTYEQYF.

V usage is TRBV3-1 (or the pseudogene TRBV3-2) and J usage is TRBJ2-7; TRBD2 matches at 7 bases. The V gene end was trimmed by 3 bases and the J gene end by 2 bases; junction bases not matched to a gene: 1. The CDR3 is 13 residues long. CDR1 is LGHDT and CDR2 is YNNKEL in the germline V gene (reference sequence). The CDR3 region is CASSHREAYEQYF. CDR3 sequence (DNA): TGTGCCAGCAGCCATCGGGAGGCCTACGAGCAGTACTTC.

This chain links TRBV6-1 with TRBJ2-7; D is undetermined. Germline assignment: CDR1 MNHNS and CDR2 SASEGT. V shed 3 bases and J shed 2 bases, with 8 bases lying between them. The CDR3 has 13 residues. CDR3 amino acids: CASSDAVTYEQYF. CDR3 in DNA: TGTGCCAGCAGTGATGCAGTTACCTACGAGCAGTACTTC.

A few counts support this clone. V and J are TRBV10-1 and TRBJ1-1, with a tentative D call TRBD1 (5 bases). The V end lost 0 bases, the J end lost 9 bases, and 14 bases lay between the germline ends. Germline V lookup: CDR1 WNHNN, CDR2 SYGVQD (reference sequence). The CDR3 has 14 amino acids. The CDR3 is CASSESLGTYQAFF. DNA of the CDR3: TGCGCCAGCAGTGAGTCCCTCGGGACTTATCAAGCTTTCTTT.

CDR3 bases: TGCGCCAGCTACGTCGGACACACCGGGGAGCTGTTTTTT. Residues: CASYVGHTGELFF. This sequence joins TRBV5-1 and TRBJ2-2; D not resolved. The germline V and J ends were trimmed by 7 bases and 3 bases, with 10 bases remaining between them. The CDR3 is 13 residues long. The germline V gene encodes CDR1 SGHRS and CDR2 YFSETQ.

The chain has TRBV28 and TRBJ2-4; D could derive from TRBD1 or TRBD2 (5 bases each). Trimming cost V 8 bases and J 6 bases, with 11 bases left between them. This CDR3 comprises 12 residues. CDR1 MDHEN and CDR2 SYDVKM come from the germline V gene. The CDR3, as DNA: TGTGCCAGCGGGTCTGGGGGAAACATTCAGTACTTC. It specifies CASGSGGNIQYF.

V gene TRBV27 combines with J gene TRBJ2-1, with 10 bases matching TRBD2. The V segment lost 1 base and the J segment 5 bases; nucleotides outside the gene matches: 8. Germline CDR1 reads MNHEY; CDR2 reads SMNVEV (reference sequence). CDR3 length equals 17 residues. The CDR3 DNA reads as TGTGCCAGCAGTTTATTGCCTAGCGGGAGTTTCGACAATGAGCAGTTCTTC. Residues: CASSLLPSGSFDNEQFF.

The chain couples TRBV5-1 to TRBJ1-2; D unresolved. Per the germline V gene, CDR1 is SGHRS and CDR2 is YFSETQ. The CDR3 has 15 amino acids. The V end was cut by 1 base, the J end by 6 bases, with 16 bases between. This CDR3 reads CASSLRPGPANGYTF. The DNA for the CDR3 is TGCGCCAGCAGCTTGCGCCCCGGACCAGCTAATGGCTACACCTTC. The variable domain in full, completed from reference TRBV5-1 and TRBJ1-2, reads KAGVTQTPRYLIKTRGQQVTLSCSPISGHRSVSWYQQTPGQGLQFLFEYFSETQRNKGNFPGRFSGRQFSNSRSEMNVSTLELGDSALYLCASSLRPGPANGYTFGSGTRLTVV.

CDR3 nucleotide sequence: TGTGCCAGCAGCCGCGGACTAGCGGGCGACGAGCAGTTCTTC. It encodes CASSRGLAGDEQFF. This chain uses TRBV6-5 with TRBJ2-1; 11 bases map to TRBD2. V was pared by 6 bases and J by 10 bases, with 8 bases of the junction left unmatched. The CDR3 has 14 residues. Germline CDR1 and CDR2: MNHEY and SVGAGI.